The entry below gives a single T cell receptor (beta chain) sequence along with its context. Its antigen is still unknown. No base quality values were provided; no much bigger clone lies one nucleotide off. The CDR3 has 15 amino acids, counting the end cysteine and phenylalanine. The kept DNA is CDR3 alone, 45 bases in frame from the first base. After removal of 4 bases from V and 2 bases from J, the junction retains 8 bases not matched to a gene. Reading the germline V gene (reference sequence) gives CDR1 LNHDA and CDR2 SQIVND. This record belongs to a study of technical replicates of blood from a few donors (dated by TCRdb to between 2016 and 2019). Receptor libraries were prepared by the immunoSEQ multiplex PCR assay. The clones in this table, taken by TCRdb from immuneACCESS, are in-frame only. Not every clone is retained; where verified, under half of the shortfall comes from an unresolved V gene, and the cause of the rest is unknown. The sample includes under 15,000 clones, with 80% observed a single time. Of the sample, 10% to 15% falls within the top ten clones.

This sequence was found in a human donor in good health. The sequencing sample was made of PBMCs. Recombination linked TRBV19 to TRBJ2-7; the central 7 bases match TRBD1. The CDR3 region: CASSTHRDRPYEQYF. The DNA sequence reads TGTGCCAGTAGTACACACCGGGACAGACCCTACGAGCAGTACTTC.